Below are 3 T cell receptor beta chains sequenced from a single sample in a study of T cell clonotyping in hematopoietic cell transplantation. Time point indicated: recipient sample about 28 days before transplant, after cytoreduction. Generated by immunoSEQ multiplex PCR, the TCRdb table keeps only in-frame clones and is missing some. In the table there are about 21,000 clones, 85% to 90% of which are singletons. The sample was peripheral blood mononuclear cells, taken before stem cell transplant. All receptors come from a man between 18 and 29 years old with biphenotypic leukemia. Some clones in this sample may be carry-over from other donors' samples.

The V and J genes are TRBV5-6 and TRBJ1-1; D gene uncertain. This CDR3 has 11 residues. With 0 bases removed from V and 8 bases from J, the gap between germline ends came to 5 bases. Looked up from germline, CDR1 is SGHDT and CDR2 is YYEEEE. CDR3 sequence reads: CASSLVGEAFF. DNA of the CDR3: TGTGCCAGCAGCTTGGTCGGGGAAGCTTTCTTT.

This clone was seen only a few times. This sequence joins TRBV7-8 and TRBJ1-1; D gene ambiguous. The CDR3 totals 15 residues. V shed 1 base and J shed 7 bases, with 16 bases lying between them. Per the germline V gene, CDR1 is SGHVS and CDR2 is FQNEAQ. CDR3 sequence reads: CASSLGSAGQIEAFF. CDR3 in DNA: TGTGCCAGCAGCTTAGGGTCGGCAGGCCAGATTGAAGCTTTCTTT. The full variable domain, completed using reference TRBV7-8 and TRBJ1-1, is GAGVSQSPRYKVAKRGQDVALRCDPISGHVSLFWYQQALGQGPEFLTYFQNEAQLDKSGLPSDRFFAERPEGSVSTLKIQRTQQEDSAVYLCASSLGSAGQIEAFFGQGTRLTVV.

This chain connects TRBV5-8 to TRBJ1-5, with D perhaps matching TRBD1 (5 bases). Germline-derived CDR1 and CDR2 are SGHTS and YDEGEE. The V end was cut by 8 bases, the J end by 5 bases, with 17 bases between. The CDR3 has 14 residues. The CDR3 here is CASPGRGNYQPQHF. The CDR3 DNA is TGTGCCAGTCCGGGGAGGGGAAACTATCAGCCCCAGCATTTT.